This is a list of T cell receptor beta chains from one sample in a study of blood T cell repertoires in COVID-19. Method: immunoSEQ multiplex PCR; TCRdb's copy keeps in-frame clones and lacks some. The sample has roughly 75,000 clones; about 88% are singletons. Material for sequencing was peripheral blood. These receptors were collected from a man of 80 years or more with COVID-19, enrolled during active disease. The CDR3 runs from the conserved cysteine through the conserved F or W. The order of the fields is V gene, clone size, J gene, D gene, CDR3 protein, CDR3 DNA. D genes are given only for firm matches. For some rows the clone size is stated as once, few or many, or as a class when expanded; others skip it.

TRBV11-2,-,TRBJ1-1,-,CASSEYYTTGGAFF,TGTGCCAGCAGCGAATACTATACAACAGGTGGTGCTTTCTTT
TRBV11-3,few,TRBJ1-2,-,CASSFGQRGGYTF,TGTGCCAGCAGCTTCGGACAGCGGGGCGGCTACACCTTC
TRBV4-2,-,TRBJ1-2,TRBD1,CASSQLGQGGKGYTF,TGTGCCAGCAGCCAACTCGGACAGGGCGGGAAGGGCTACACCTTC
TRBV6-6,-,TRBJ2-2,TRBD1,CASSYSLGQGMRKNTGELFF,TGTGCCAGCAGCTACTCTCTGGGACAGGGTATGAGGAAGAACACCGGGGAGCTGTTTTTT
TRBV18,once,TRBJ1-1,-,CASSLGGAAEAFF,TGTGCCAGCTCACTCGGGGGGGCGGCTGAAGCTTTCTTT
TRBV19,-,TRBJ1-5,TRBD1,CASSTTGGDQPQHF,TGTGCCAGTAGTACGACAGGGGGAGATCAGCCCCAGCATTTT
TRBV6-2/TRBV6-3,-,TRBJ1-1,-,CASSRGHTIFRDTEAFF,TGTGCCAGCAGCCGGGGCCATACCATCTTTCGGGACACTGAAGCTTTCTTT
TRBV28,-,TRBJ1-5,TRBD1,CASLGQRGNQPQHF,TGTGCCAGCCTGGGACAGAGAGGCAATCAGCCCCAGCATTTT
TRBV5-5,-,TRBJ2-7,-,CASSSSYEQYF,TGTGCCAGCAGCTCATCCTACGAGCAGTACTTC
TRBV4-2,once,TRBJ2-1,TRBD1,CASSPQDRAASYNEQFF,TGTGCCAGCAGCCCCCAAGACAGGGCCGCCTCCTACAATGAGCAGTTCTTC
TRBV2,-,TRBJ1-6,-,CASNRGLNSPLHF,TGTGCCAGCAACCGAGGGCTAAATTCACCCCTCCACTTT
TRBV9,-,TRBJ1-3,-,CASSYSSGGLSGNTIYF,TGTGCCAGCAGTTACTCTTCCGGCGGGCTCTCTGGAAACACCATATATTTT
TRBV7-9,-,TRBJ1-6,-,CASTLSAGQGWPLHF,TGTGCCAGCACCCTGAGCGCAGGTCAGGGTTGGCCCCTCCACTTT
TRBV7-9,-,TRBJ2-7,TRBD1,CASSLRQGDYEQYF,TGTGCCAGCAGCTTGCGACAGGGGGACTACGAGCAGTACTTC
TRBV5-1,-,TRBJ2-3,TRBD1,CASSPSGTGGGLDTQYF,TGCGCCAGCAGCCCCAGCGGCACAGGGGGAGGTTTGGATACGCAGTATTTT
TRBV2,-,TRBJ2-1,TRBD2,CASSASGPNNEQFF,TGTGCCAGCAGTGCTAGCGGGCCAAACAATGAGCAGTTCTTC
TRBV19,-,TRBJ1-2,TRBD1,CASSTFRDSTYGYTF,TGTGCCAGTAGTACTTTTAGGGACAGCACCTATGGCTACACCTTC
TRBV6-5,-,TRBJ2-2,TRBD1,CASGTGQGYTGELFF,TGTGCCAGCGGAACTGGACAGGGTTACACCGGGGAGCTGTTTTTT
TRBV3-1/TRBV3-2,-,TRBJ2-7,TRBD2,CASSHAGGYDEQYF,TGTGCCAGCAGCCATGCCGGGGGGTACGACGAGCAGTACTTC
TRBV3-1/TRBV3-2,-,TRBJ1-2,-,CASKGPGGYTF,TGTGCCAGCAAAGGACCGGGAGGCTACACCTTC
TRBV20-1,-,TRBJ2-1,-,CSASGRMGNEQFF,TGCAGTGCTAGTGGCAGGATGGGCAATGAGCAGTTCTTC
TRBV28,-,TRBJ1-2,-,CASRLGGSYGYTF,TGTGCCAGCAGACTTGGCGGCAGCTATGGCTACACCTTC
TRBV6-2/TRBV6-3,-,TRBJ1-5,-,CASSYTGFQPQHF,TGTGCCAGCAGTTACACAGGGTTTCAGCCCCAGCATTTT
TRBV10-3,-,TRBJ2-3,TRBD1,CAISGQPGTGGFSTDTQYF,TGTGCCATCAGTGGCCAACCCGGGACAGGGGGCTTTAGCACAGATACGCAGTATTTT
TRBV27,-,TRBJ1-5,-,CASSPGGGLGQPQHF,TGTGCCAGCAGTCCCGGGGGAGGGCTGGGGCAGCCCCAGCATTTT
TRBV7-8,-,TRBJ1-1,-,CASSLQGGTEAFF,TGCGCCAGCAGCTTACAGGGAGGCACTGAAGCTTTCTTT
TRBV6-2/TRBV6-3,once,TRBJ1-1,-,CASSYARDTEAFF,TGTGCCAGCAGTTACGCCAGGGACACTGAAGCTTTCTTT
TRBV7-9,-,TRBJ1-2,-,CASSLDRTGRNYGYTF,TGTGCCAGCAGCCTCGACCGGACTGGGCGAAACTATGGCTACACCTTC
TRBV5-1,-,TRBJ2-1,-,CASSPGQSNEQFF,TGCGCCAGCAGCCCCGGACAGTCCAATGAGCAGTTCTTC
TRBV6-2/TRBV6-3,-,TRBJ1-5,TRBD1,CASSYPKLGQGAGQPQHF,TGTGCCAGCAGTTACCCCAAGTTGGGACAGGGTGCAGGTCAGCCCCAGCATTTT
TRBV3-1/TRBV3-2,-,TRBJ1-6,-,CASSPGQRSSYNSPLHF,TGTGCCAGCAGCCCTGGACAGCGATCGTCCTATAATTCACCCCTCCACTTT
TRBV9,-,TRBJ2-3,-,CASSNRESTDTQYF,TGTGCCAGCAGCAACAGGGAGAGCACAGATACGCAGTATTTT
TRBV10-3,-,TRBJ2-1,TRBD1,CAISAQGVEQFF,TGTGCCATCAGTGCCCAGGGGGTTGAGCAGTTCTTC
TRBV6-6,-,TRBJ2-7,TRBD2,CASSSGGSLYEQYF,TGTGCCAGCAGTTCGGGGGGTTCATTATACGAGCAGTACTTC
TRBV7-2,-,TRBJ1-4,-,CASSLMSRGSEKLFF,TGTGCCAGCAGCTTAATGAGCAGGGGAAGTGAAAAACTGTTTTTT
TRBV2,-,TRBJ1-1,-,CASSLETGNTEAFF,TGTGCCAGCAGTCTAGAGACGGGGAACACTGAAGCTTTCTTT
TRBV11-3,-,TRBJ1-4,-,CASSLGSEGKLFF,TGTGCCAGCAGCTTAGGGAGTGAGGGAAAACTGTTTTTT
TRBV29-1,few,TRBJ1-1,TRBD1,CSVPRDRSSNTEAFF,TGCAGCGTTCCCCGGGACAGGTCATCGAACACTGAAGCTTTCTTT
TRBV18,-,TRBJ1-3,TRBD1,CASSGPGQASGNTIYF,TGTGCCAGCTCCGGCCCGGGACAGGCCTCTGGAAACACCATATATTTT
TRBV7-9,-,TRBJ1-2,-,CASSSDREIWYYGYTF,TGTGCCAGCAGCTCGGATCGGGAGATCTGGTACTATGGCTACACCTTC
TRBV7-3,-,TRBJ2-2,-,CASSLSGTNTGELFF,TGTGCCAGCAGCTTATCCGGGACGAACACCGGGGAGCTGTTTTTT
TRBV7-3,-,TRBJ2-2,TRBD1,CASSRQGGGELFF,TGTGCCAGCAGCCGACAGGGGGGCGGGGAGCTGTTTTTT
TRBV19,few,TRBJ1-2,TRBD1,CASTRGVGYGYTF,TGTGCCAGTACCAGGGGGGTTGGCTATGGCTACACCTTC
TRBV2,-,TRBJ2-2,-,CASRGQSGVGTGELFF,TGTGCCAGCAGGGGGCAGTCAGGGGTTGGAACCGGGGAGCTGTTTTTT
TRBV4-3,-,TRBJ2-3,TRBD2,CASSQEPSGSTDTQYF,TGCGCCAGCAGCCAAGAACCTAGCGGATCCACAGATACGCAGTATTTT
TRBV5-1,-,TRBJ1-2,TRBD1,CASSYRGQVLGGGYTF,TGCGCCAGCAGCTACAGGGGGCAAGTCCTAGGAGGCGGCTACACCTTC
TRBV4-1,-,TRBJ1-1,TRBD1,CASSPDRGRLSEAFF,TGCGCCAGCAGCCCCGACAGGGGGCGTTTGTCTGAAGCTTTCTTT
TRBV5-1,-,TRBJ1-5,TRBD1,CASSPGTGDGYQPQHF,TGCGCCAGCAGCCCCGGGACAGGTGATGGGTATCAGCCCCAGCATTTT
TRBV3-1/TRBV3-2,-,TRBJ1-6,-,CASSPAGSPLHF,TGTGCCAGCAGCCCGGCGGGCTCACCCCTCCACTTT
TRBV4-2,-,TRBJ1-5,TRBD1,CASSHGQGALSNQPQHF,TGTGCCAGCAGCCACGGACAGGGGGCCCTTAGCAATCAGCCCCAGCATTTT
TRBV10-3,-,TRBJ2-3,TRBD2,CAIGVAGEDTQYF,TGTGCCATCGGGGTAGCGGGGGAAGATACGCAGTATTTT
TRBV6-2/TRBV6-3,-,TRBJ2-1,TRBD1,CASSPWTGGLYNEQFF,TGTGCCAGCAGCCCCTGGACAGGGGGCTTGTACAATGAGCAGTTCTTC
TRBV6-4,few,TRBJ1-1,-,CASSDQGGTEAFF,TGTGCCAGCAGTGACCAGGGTGGGACTGAAGCTTTCTTT
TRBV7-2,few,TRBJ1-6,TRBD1,CASSLAGQGNSPLHF,TGTGCCAGCAGCTTAGCGGGACAGGGAAATTCACCCCTCCACTTT
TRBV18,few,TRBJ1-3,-,CASSPGQTTSGNTIYF,TGTGCCAGCTCACCAGGACAGACAACCTCTGGAAACACCATATATTTT